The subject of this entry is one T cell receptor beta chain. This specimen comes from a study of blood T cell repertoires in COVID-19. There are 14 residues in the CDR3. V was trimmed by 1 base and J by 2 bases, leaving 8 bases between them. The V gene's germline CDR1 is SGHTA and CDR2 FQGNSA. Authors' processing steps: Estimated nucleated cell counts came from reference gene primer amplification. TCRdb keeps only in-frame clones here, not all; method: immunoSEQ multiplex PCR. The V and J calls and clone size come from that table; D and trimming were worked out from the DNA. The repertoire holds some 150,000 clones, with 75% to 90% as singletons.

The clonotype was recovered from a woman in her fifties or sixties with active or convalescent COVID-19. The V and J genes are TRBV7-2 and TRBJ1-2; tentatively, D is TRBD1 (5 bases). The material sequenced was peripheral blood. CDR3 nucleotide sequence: TGTGCCAGCAGCTTAGTGAAGGGGAACTATGGCTACACCTTC. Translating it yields CASSLVKGNYGYTF.